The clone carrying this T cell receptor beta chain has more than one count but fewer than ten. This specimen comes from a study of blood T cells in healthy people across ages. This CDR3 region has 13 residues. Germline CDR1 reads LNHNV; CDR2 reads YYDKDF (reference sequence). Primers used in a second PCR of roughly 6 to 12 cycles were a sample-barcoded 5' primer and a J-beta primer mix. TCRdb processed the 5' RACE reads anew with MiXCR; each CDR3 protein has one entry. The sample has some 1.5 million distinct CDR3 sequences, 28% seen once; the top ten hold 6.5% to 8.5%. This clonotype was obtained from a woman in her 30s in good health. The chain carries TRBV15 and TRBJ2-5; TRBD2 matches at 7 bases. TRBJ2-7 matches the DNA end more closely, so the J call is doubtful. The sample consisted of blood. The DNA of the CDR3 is TGTGCCACCAGCAGAGCGGGGAGGGACGAGCAGTACTTC. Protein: CATSRAGRDEQYF.